This T cell receptor beta chain was identified in a study of human T cells and chemical hapten exposure listed by TCRdb under 2021. Concerning the study at large: For sensitization, 2% DPC in acetone was applied to a 2 cm by 2 cm area of upper inner arm skin. Throughout the roughly 25-week study period, patients were also given weekly therapeutic DPC doses on the scalp. Patch testing on the upper back used Finn chambers containing 0.01% DPC, with scoring done after 6 days according to International Contact Dermatitis Research Group standards. Most of the patients in the cohort were female, and the cohort covered alopecia areata with under or over 50% scalp involvement, alopecia totalis and alopecia universalis. Libraries were combined into a pool for sequencing, and differences in TCR yield between samples came mainly from small differences in library volumes within the pool. This study followed changes in the peripheral blood TCR repertoire in vivo during primary and secondary sensitization of alopecia patients to the hapten diphenylcyclopropenone (DPC). Blood samples were taken from patients before sensitization (week 0) and then at 2, 6 and about 24 weeks after DPC sensitization. Around 29 alopecia patients provided blood for TCR sequencing at one to four time points (pre-sensitization, 2, 6 and 24 weeks).

The method behind the library was RACE. The instrument given in TCRdb is NextSeq 500. Library preparation attached unique molecular identifiers to individual cDNA molecules for quantitative, reproducible TCR counting. For every blood RNA sample, sequencing covered both the TCR alpha and TCR beta chains. The study's processing was this. The median number of TCRs per sample was 95,638, ranging from roughly 20,000 to 700,000. The Decombinator software suite was used to annotate V, J and CDR3 in the TCR reads. For PS versus PT1 abundance plots, all samples were subsampled to the same number of TCRs (28,000). TCRs were defined as expanded if absent before sensitization and observed at least eight times at the 2-week time point. In-frame beta chains were kept once TCRdb had trimmed the public reads at Q25 with fastp and called clones with MiXCR. Entries are consolidated by CDR3 protein sequence, retaining the most common genes and DNA. TCRdb assigned the V and J calls; the authors' analysis was not used. A total of about 340,000 distinct CDR3 sequences appear in this sample, around 7% of them only once. The ten largest clones take up roughly 7.9% of the sample.

Paper-wide results and their limitations: Significantly more large CDR3 similarity clusters were formed by expanded TCRs than by pre-sensitization or healthy control sets, consistent with antigen-driven responses. Because all patients had alopecia, a presumed autoimmune disease, the immune response of the patients might differ from that of healthy individuals. DPC sensitization did not change the number of TCRs with a frequency above 1 in 1000, and there was no evidence of changes in global repertoire structure. A positive correlation was found between the number of PT1 expanded TCRs and patch test score, with significance reached at thresholds 8, 16 and 32 but not 4. Repeated subsampling changed both the strength of the expansion versus patch-test correlation and the threshold at which that correlation became significant.

What this sample's time point label stands for: patch test 1, 2 weeks after DPC sensitization. The treatment or condition label, read with the paper, signifies: therapeutic diphenylcyclopropenone sensitization with weekly scalp DPC. At every patch-test visit, the blood draw took place before the patch test was put on. Patients were eligible if aged 18 to 70, diagnosed with alopecia and judged suitable for DPC therapy, and pregnant patients were excluded. Unfractionated whole blood was collected in Tempus Blood RNA tubes, and total RNA was extracted from that blood. At the junction V is shortened by 5 bases and J by 9 bases; bases outside the gene matches: 13. The CDR3 holds 15 amino acids from the cysteine to the phenylalanine. The only DNA kept is the CDR3, 45 bases in frame from the first base. CDR1 and CDR2 are read off the germline V gene as MDHEN and SYDVKM. Worth noting for this clonotype: Its antigen is currently not known. One base away there is no much larger clone; base qualities are not given.

The sequencing here drew on whole blood, taken in connection with sensitization to the hapten diphenylcyclopropenone (DPC). The receptor's source is a woman younger than 35 with alopecia areata. Some clones in this sample may be carry-over from other donors' samples. The rearranged chain carries TRBV28 and TRBJ2-4; the central 7 bases match TRBD1. The CDR3 protein sequence reads: CASSHNRGPRGIQYF. The bases are TGTGCCAGCAGTCACAACAGGGGACCCAGGGGCATTCAGTACTTC.